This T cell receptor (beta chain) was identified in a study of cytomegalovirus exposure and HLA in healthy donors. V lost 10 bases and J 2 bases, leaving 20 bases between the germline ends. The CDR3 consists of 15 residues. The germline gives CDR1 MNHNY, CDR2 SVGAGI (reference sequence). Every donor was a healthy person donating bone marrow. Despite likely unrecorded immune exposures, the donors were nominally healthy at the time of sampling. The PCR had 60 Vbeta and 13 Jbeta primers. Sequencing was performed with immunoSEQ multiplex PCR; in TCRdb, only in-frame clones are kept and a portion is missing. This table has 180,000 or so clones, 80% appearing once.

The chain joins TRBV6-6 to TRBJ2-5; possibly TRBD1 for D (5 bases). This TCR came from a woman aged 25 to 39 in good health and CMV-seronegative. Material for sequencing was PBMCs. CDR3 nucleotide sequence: TGTGCCATCGCGCCCAGGGCTTCATATCAAGAGACCCAGTACTTC. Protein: CAIAPRASYQETQYF.